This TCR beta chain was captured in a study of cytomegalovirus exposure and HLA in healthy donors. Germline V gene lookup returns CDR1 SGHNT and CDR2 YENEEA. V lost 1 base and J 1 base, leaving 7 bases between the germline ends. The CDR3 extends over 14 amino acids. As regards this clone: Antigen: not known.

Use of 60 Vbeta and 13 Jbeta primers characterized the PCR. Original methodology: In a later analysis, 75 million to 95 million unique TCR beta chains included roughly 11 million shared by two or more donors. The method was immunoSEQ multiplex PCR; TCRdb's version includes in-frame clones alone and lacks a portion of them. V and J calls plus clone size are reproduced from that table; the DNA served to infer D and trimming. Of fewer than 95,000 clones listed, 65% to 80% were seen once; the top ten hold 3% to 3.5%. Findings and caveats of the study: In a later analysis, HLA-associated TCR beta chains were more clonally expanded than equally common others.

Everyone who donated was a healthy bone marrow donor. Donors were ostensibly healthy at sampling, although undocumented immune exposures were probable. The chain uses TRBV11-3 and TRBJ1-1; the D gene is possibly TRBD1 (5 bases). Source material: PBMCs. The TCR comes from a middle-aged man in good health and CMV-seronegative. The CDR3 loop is CASSLGRGNTEAFF. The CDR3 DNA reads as TGTGCCAGCAGCTTAGGTAGGGGGAACACTGAAGCTTTCTTT.